The source of this T cell receptor (beta chain) is a study of ipilimumab plus nivolumab after autologous stem cell transplantation. Looking at the study overall: Median doses per patient: roughly five ipilimumab, about 8 nivolumab. Study-level results: Per the authors, repertoire, Treg and microbiota data justify further study.

Points on this clone: Its specificity is not known.

Dosing: nivolumab 3 mg/kg IV, weeks 1, 4, 7, 10, then every two weeks to week 26. CDR3 length: 16 amino acids. The germline V gene encodes CDR1 SGHDN and CDR2 FVKESK. V was clipped by 1 base and J by 5 bases, with 17 bases between them. The repertoire was sequenced with immunoSEQ multiplex PCR; TCRdb's copy has only in-frame clones and lacks some. The table shows about 9,800 clones, with 55% to 75% occurring only once. Here the sequenced sample was PBMCs, taken in a trial of ipilimumab plus nivolumab as post-transplant consolidation. This sequence joins TRBV14 and TRBJ1-2; D ambiguous. The clonotype originates from a female donor with multiple myeloma. CDR3 sequence reads: CASSQGTGRLIYGYTF. DNA of the CDR3: TGTGCCAGCAGCCAAGGGACCGGCAGGTTAATATATGGCTACACCTTC. The full variable domain, with the rest looked up from reference TRBV14 and TRBJ1-2, is EAGVTQFPSHSVIEKGQTVTLRCDPISGHDNLYWYRRVMGKEIKFLLHFVKESKQDESGMPNNRFLAERTGGTYSTLKVQPAELEDSGVYFCASSQGTGRLIYGYTFGSGTRLTVV.